This passage covers 22 T cell receptor beta chains from one sample sequenced in a study of spatial heterogeneity in lung cancer. Stated time point: sample taken at primary tumor resection. Sequencing was performed on whole RNA extracted from tumor and nontumor lung tissue, or from frozen PBMC, and the material was left unsorted. A single record per CDR3 protein comes from TCRdb applying MiXCR to the 5' RACE reads. The sample includes about 6,900 distinct CDR3 sequences, 3% to 5% of them seen just once. The sequences come from normal lung tissue next to the tumor, collected at surgery. These receptors all stem from a female donor with early-stage non-small cell lung cancer.

This clonotype was recorded at least ten times. The library was prepared for alpha chains; this beta chain is a stray read, so its frequency means little. The chain links TRBV30 to TRBJ2-7, with D possibly TRBD1 on 6 matching bases. CDR3 length: 14 amino acids. The V gene's germline CDR1 is GTSNPN and CDR2 SVGIG (reference sequence). Trimming left V 5 bases short and J 7 bases short, with 21 bases between. The CDR3 nucleotides read TGTGCCTGGGGACCTGGGACAACCCTTAAGGAGCAGTACTTC. Its translation is CAWGPGTTLKEQYF.

This clonotype was observed at least ten times. Found in a library prepared for alpha chains, this beta chain is an off-target read, and its abundance has little meaning. The chain recombines TRBV7-3 with TRBJ2-4, with D perhaps matching TRBD1 (7 bases). This CDR3 contains 14 residues. V gave up 0 bases and J gave up 6 bases, with 9 bases separating them. Germline V gives CDR1 SGHTA, CDR2 FQGTGA. The CDR3 coding sequence is TGTGCCAGCAGCTTAACGCAGGGGGGAAACATTCAGTACTTC. The encoded protein is CASSLTQGGNIQYF.

This clonotype ranks as medium-sized. This beta chain represents an off-target read in a library built for alpha chains; its size is of limited meaning. This chain joins TRBV29-1 and TRBJ2-2; D remains unclear. This CDR3 contains 11 residues. The germline gives CDR1 SQVTM, CDR2 ANQGSEA. Trimming took 4 bases from V and 6 from J, leaving 6 bases between them. CDR3 bases: TGCAGCGTTGCTGGGGCCGGGGAGCTGTTTTTT. Encoded protein: CSVAGAGELFF.

This clonotype is classed as medium-sized. This beta chain appears as a stray read in a library generated for alpha chains; its size is not informative. The CDR3 reads CASSLLAGSGYGYTF. The CDR3 DNA reads as TGTGCCAGCAGTTTACTAGCAGGGTCGGGCTATGGCTACACCTTC. This chain connects TRBV6-5 to TRBJ1-2; maybe TRBD1 (5 bases). The CDR3 is made up of 15 amino acids. V was clipped by 4 bases and J by 4 bases, with 16 bases between them. Germline assignment: CDR1 MNHEY and CDR2 SVGAGI.

This clonotype was seen ten or more times. Found in a library prepared for alpha chains, this beta chain is an off-target read, and its abundance has little meaning. This chain uses TRBV5-1 with TRBJ2-3, with TRBD1 matching 9 bases. The CDR3 covers 15 residues. V gave up 5 bases and J gave up 3 bases; unmatched junction bases: 7. CDR1 and CDR2 (germline): SGHRS, YFSETQ. DNA for the CDR3: TGCGCCAGCAGTGTGATGGGACAGGGAACAGATACGCAGTATTTT. It codes for CASSVMGQGTDTQYF.

In the case of this clonotype: The library was prepared for alpha chains; this beta chain is a stray read, so its frequency means little. V gene TRBV6-1 combines with J gene TRBJ1-1; D gene uncertain. CDR3 size: 13 residues. The germline V and J ends were trimmed by 4 bases and 4 bases, with 10 bases remaining between them. Germline V gene lookup returns CDR1 MNHNS and CDR2 SASEGT. CDR3 sequence reads: CASSAARSTEAFF. CDR3 sequence (DNA): TGTGCCAGCAGTGCCGCGAGGAGCACTGAAGCTTTCTTT.

Judged by abundance, this clonotype is large. Because this beta chain is a stray read in a library intended to capture alpha chains, its abundance should not be given much weight. The chain links TRBV5-1 to TRBJ2-3; TRBD2 matches at 10 bases. In germline, CDR1 is SGHRS, CDR2 YFSETQ. Unmatched junction bases numbered 13, after V lost 4 bases and J lost 5 bases. The CDR3 consists of 17 residues. The CDR3 is CASSLNPPSGGIDTQYF. The CDR3 DNA is TGCGCCAGCAGCCTGAACCCCCCTAGCGGGGGAATAGATACGCAGTATTTT.

The table lists this clonotype with many counts. This beta chain is an unintended read in a library built for alpha chains; its size means little. The chain links TRBV20-1 to TRBJ1-2; D unresolved. CDR1 DFQATT and CDR2 SNEGSKA come from the germline V gene (reference sequence). This CDR3 has 11 residues. Trimming removed 6 bases at V and 7 bases at J, with 12 bases between. DNA for the CDR3: TGCAGTGCCGCGCCCCCTGGTGGCTACACCTTC. Translation gives CSAAPPGGYTF.

This clonotype showed up many times. The library was designed around alpha chains, so this beta chain is a stray read whose abundance carries little weight. This chain joins TRBV5-1 and TRBJ2-5; D might be TRBD1 (6 bases). Looked up from germline, CDR1 is SGHRS and CDR2 is YFSETQ. The CDR3 length is 15 residues. V was cut by 4 bases and J by 4 bases, with 17 bases left in between. In DNA form, the CDR3 reads TGCGCCAGCAGCCCTGGGCAGGGGCAACGAGAGACCCAGTACTTC. Amino acids: CASSPGQGQRETQYF.

This clonotype was detected ten times or more. The library was built for alpha chains, so this beta chain is an off-target read and its size means little. J is TRBJ2-3 and V is TRBV12-3 or TRBV12-4; D call uncertain. Trimming left V 5 bases short and J 2 bases short, with 11 bases between. This CDR3 has 14 amino acids. The CDR3 DNA reads TGTGCCAGCAGTCCCCTAAGATACACAGATACGCAGTATTTT. Residues: CASSPLRYTDTQYF.

This clonotype is labeled as medium-sized (0.01 to 0.1%). Being off target in a library aimed at alpha chains, this beta chain has a size of little meaning. The gene calls are TRBV11-2 and TRBJ2-1, with 8 bases identical to TRBD2. Per the germline V gene, CDR1 is SGHAT and CDR2 is FQNNGV. The CDR3 has 15 amino acids. The trim removed 4 bases at V and 9 bases at J, leaving 11 bases unmatched. The CDR3 protein is CASSSGTSSRGEQFF. The CDR3 nucleotides read TGTGCCAGCAGCTCCGGGACTAGTAGCCGCGGTGAGCAGTTCTTC.

This clonotype was detected many times. The size of this beta chain means little, since it is a stray read in a library made for alpha chains. The V gene is TRBV27, the J gene TRBJ1-1; D is unclear. Trimming pared 6 bases from V and 4 bases from J, leaving 15 bases between. Germline V gives CDR1 MNHEY, CDR2 SMNVEV (reference sequence). CDR3 size: 14 residues. CDR3 DNA sequence: TGTGCCAGCAGACAAACCCTAACGGGCACTGAAGCTTTCTTT. This codes for CASRQTLTGTEAFF.

This clonotype turned up a few times. The library was designed around alpha chains, so this beta chain is a stray read whose abundance carries little weight. The chain recombines TRBV5-6 with TRBJ2-3, with D uncertain. Between the trimmed V and J ends, which lost 2 bases and 0 bases, there was a span of 10 bases. The germline V gene encodes CDR1 SGHDT and CDR2 YYEEEE. The CDR3 loop spans 15 amino acids. This CDR3 reads CASSFRVSSTDTQYF. CDR3 nucleotides: TGTGCCAGCAGCTTCCGGGTGTCCAGCACAGATACGCAGTATTTT.

This clonotype is categorized as medium-sized. For a library built for alpha chains, this beta chain is a stray read; little rests on its size. DNA for the CDR3: TGCAGCGTTGCTACGGGGGGCGGAAACATTCAGTACTTC. Protein: CSVATGGGNIQYF. The V and J genes are TRBV29-1 and TRBJ2-4; possible D gene TRBD2, 7 bases. The germline gives CDR1 SQVTM, CDR2 ANQGSEA. V gave up 4 bases and J gave up 6 bases, with 13 bases separating them. The CDR3 spans 13 residues.

This clonotype was seen repeatedly, ten times or more. Being off target in a library aimed at alpha chains, this beta chain has a size of little meaning. J is TRBJ2-7 and V is TRBV7-9; no firm D call. V was trimmed by 4 bases and J by 6 bases, leaving 7 bases between them. This CDR3 spans 11 amino acids. The germline CDR1 and CDR2 sequences are SEHNR and FQNEAQ (reference sequence). The CDR3 coding sequence is TGTGCCAGCAGCTCTTCCCTCGAGCAGTACTTC. The encoded protein is CASSSSLEQYF. Filled out from reference TRBV7-9 and TRBJ2-7, the complete variable domain reads DTGVSQNPRHKITKRGQNVTFRCDPISEHNRLYWYRQTLGQGPEFLTYFQNEAQLEKSRLLSDRFSAERPKGSFSTLEIQRTEQGDSAMYLCASSSSLEQYFGPGTRLTVT.

This clonotype was seen more than once but under ten times. This beta chain is a stray sequence in a library constructed for alpha chains; its clone size is not meaningful. The chain recombines TRBV3-1 with TRBJ2-5; no definite D call. CDR3 length: 16 amino acids. CDR1 LGHDT and CDR2 YNNKEL come from the germline V gene (reference sequence). Trimming removed 4 bases at V and 5 bases at J, with 20 bases between. The DNA for the CDR3 is TGTGCCAGCAGCCTAGGCCGACACCAAACGAGGGAGACCCAGTACTTC. Encoded protein: CASSLGRHQTRETQYF.

This clonotype was seen ten or more times. This beta chain is a stray read from a library made for alpha chains; its abundance is not meaningful. The chain couples TRBV7-2 to TRBJ1-5, with a possible D match to TRBD1 (6 bases). Germline CDR1 reads SGHTA; CDR2 reads FQGNSA. Trimming cost V 1 base and J 0 bases, with 7 bases left between them. The CDR3 consists of 15 residues. The CDR3 DNA follows: TGTGCCAGCAGCTTAGGGGGGCATAGCAATCAGCCCCAGCATTTT. It is translated as CASSLGGHSNQPQHF. Using reference TRBV7-2 and TRBJ1-5 for the parts outside the CDR3, the full variable domain is GAGVSQSPSNKVTEKGKDVELRCDPISGHTALYWYRQSLGQGLEFLIYFQGNSAPDKSGLPSDRFSAERTGGSVSTLTIQRTQQEDSAVYLCASSLGGHSNQPQHFGDGTRLSIL.

This clonotype has at least ten counts. With the library built for alpha chains, this beta chain is off target and its frequency is not meaningful. The chain has TRBV5-4 and TRBJ1-4; 9 nucleotides line up with TRBD1. V dropped 4 bases and J dropped 12; count of bases not matched to a gene: 13. The germline V gene has CDR1 SGHNT and CDR2 YYREEE (reference sequence). The CDR3 spans 15 residues. The CDR3 sequence: CASSPRTGDGIQLFF. DNA of the CDR3: TGTGCCAGCAGCCCCAGGACAGGGGATGGGATACAACTGTTTTTT. Filled out from reference TRBV5-4 and TRBJ1-4, the complete variable domain reads ETGVTQSPTHLIKTRGQQVTLRCSSQSGHNTVSWYQQALGQGPQFIFQYYREEENGRGNFPPRFSGLQFPNYSSELNVNALELDDSALYLCASSPRTGDGIQLFFGSGTQLSVL.

This clonotype is classed as medium-sized. This beta chain came through as a stray read in a library set up for alpha chains, and its size says little. The V call is TRBV7-2, the J call TRBJ2-2; D may match TRBD1 or TRBD2 (6 bases each). Germline CDR1 and CDR2: SGHTA and FQGNSA. CDR3 length: 13 residues. Trimming cost V 6 bases and J 5 bases, with 10 bases left between them. CDR3 nucleotide sequence: TGTGCCAGCAGTCTAGGGGGGACCGGGGAGCTGTTTTTT. It yields the protein CASSLGGTGELFF.

Points on this clonotype: As an off-target read in a library built for alpha chains, this beta chain has a frequency of little significance. CDR3 nucleotide sequence: TGCGCCAGCAGCTTGGACGGGACAGGACAAGAGACCCAGTACTTC. This codes for CASSLDGTGQETQYF. This sequence joins TRBV5-1 and TRBJ2-5, with 8 bases lining up with TRBD1. Germline V lookup: CDR1 SGHRS, CDR2 YFSETQ. Germline trimming cut 0 bases from V and 2 bases from J; bases unmatched to any gene: 3. The CDR3 has 15 amino acids.

This clonotype was counted at least ten times. With the library built for alpha chains, this beta chain is off target and its frequency is not meaningful. The chain links TRBV18 to TRBJ1-1, with D possibly matching TRBD1 (5 bases). The CDR3 spans 14 residues. V was clipped by 4 bases and J by 1 base, with 10 bases between them. Germline loops: CDR1 KGHSH, CDR2 LQKENI. The CDR3 DNA reads as TGTGCCAGCTCACGAACAGGTACGAACACTGAAGCTTTCTTT. Protein sequence: CASSRTGTNTEAFF.

This clonotype came up many times. Found in a library prepared for alpha chains, this beta chain is an off-target read, and its abundance has little meaning. V is TRBV7-2 and J is TRBJ2-5; weak D call: TRBD1 (6 bases). Germline CDR1 and CDR2: SGHTA and FQGNSA. Trimming took 2 bases from V and 4 from J, leaving 17 bases between them. This CDR3 region has 16 residues. The CDR3 reads CASSLRQGSSRETQYF. CDR3 in DNA: TGTGCCAGCAGCTTAAGGCAGGGGTCTTCCAGAGAGACCCAGTACTTC. Full variable domain (outside the CDR3, taken from reference TRBV7-2 and TRBJ2-5): GAGVSQSPSNKVTEKGKDVELRCDPISGHTALYWYRQSLGQGLEFLIYFQGNSAPDKSGLPSDRFSAERTGGSVSTLTIQRTQQEDSAVYLCASSLRQGSSRETQYFGPGTRLLVL.